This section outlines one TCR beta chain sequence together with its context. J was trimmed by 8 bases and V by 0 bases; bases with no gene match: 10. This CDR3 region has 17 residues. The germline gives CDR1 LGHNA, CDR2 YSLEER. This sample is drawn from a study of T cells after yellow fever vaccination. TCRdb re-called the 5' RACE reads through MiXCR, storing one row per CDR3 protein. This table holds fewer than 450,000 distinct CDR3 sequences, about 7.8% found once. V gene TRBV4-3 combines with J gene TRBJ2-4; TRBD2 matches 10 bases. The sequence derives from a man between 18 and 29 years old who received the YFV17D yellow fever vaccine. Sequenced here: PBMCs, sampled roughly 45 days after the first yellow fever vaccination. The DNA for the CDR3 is TGCGCCAGCAGCCAAGATTGGGCTAGCGGGGGCTTGTACATTCAGTACTTC. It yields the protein CASSQDWASGGLYIQYF.